This TCR beta chain was recorded in a study of T cell repertoires in cytomegalovirus infection. For the study at large: Public TCR beta signatures provided an indication of both CMV infection and a matching HLA type.

CDR3 length equals 15 residues. Per the germline V gene, CDR1 is ENHRY and CDR2 is SYGVKD. V was clipped by 1 base and J by 0 bases, with 9 bases between them. Overall study results and limits: CMV-specific HLA-C-restricted TCR beta clonotypes dominated the ex vivo response.

TCRdb independently ran MiXCR on the reads; one entry per CDR3 protein. This table has approximately 500,000 distinct CDR3 sequences, roughly 10% appearing once. This clonotype has at least ten counts. Its antigen is not identified. The chain couples TRBV10-3 to TRBJ2-5; tentatively, D is TRBD1 (6 bases). The specimen was PBMCs. The TCR originated in a human donor in good health (CMV status not recorded). Some clones in this sample may be carry-over from other donors' samples. CDR3 bases: TGTGCCATCAGTGAGTGGGACAACCACCAAGAGACCCAGTACTTC. It translates to CAISEWDNHQETQYF.